Listed below are T cell receptor beta chains from one sample, sequenced in a study of blood T cell repertoires in COVID-19. The assay was immunoSEQ multiplex PCR, and TCRdb's table has in-frame clones only and misses some. The sample carries under 120,000 clones, over 75% recorded once. The specimen was peripheral blood. Every receptor here comes from a woman of 80 years or more with acute or convalescent COVID-19. CDR3s leave out the opening cysteine and the closing phenylalanine or tryptophan. Each record gives: J gene, V gene, CDR3 protein.

>TRBJ1-2|TRBV6-2/TRBV6-3
ASSPQVGVIYGYT
>TRBJ1-2|TRBV7-9
ASSSGTGGNYGYT
>TRBJ2-7|TRBV30
AWSQGNHEQY
>TRBJ2-7|TRBV7-9
ASSLASQEQY
>TRBJ1-6|TRBV19
ASRDFSGSYNSPLH
>TRBJ1-1|TRBV25-1
ARAFGGPAHTEAF
>TRBJ1-2|TRBV10-1
ASSPGTGRGYT
>TRBJ2-1|TRBV27
ASSLRGTGFVEQF
>TRBJ2-5|TRBV5-8
ASSSGQGVQETQY
>TRBJ1-1|TRBV15
ATSRGRGGDTEAF
>TRBJ2-3|TRBV9
ASSVEAATDTQY
>TRBJ1-1|TRBV3-1/TRBV3-2
ASSQDEAGERGTEAF
>TRBJ1-5|TRBV19
ASSPLTGSSQPQH
>TRBJ2-7|TRBV5-4
ASSADPTGLSLTG
>TRBJ1-5|TRBV30
AWSVMGGSQPQH
>TRBJ1-4|TRBV7-2
ASSLTGHNEKLF
>TRBJ2-7|TRBV25-1
ASSGAGKDWEQY
>TRBJ1-5|TRBV21-1
ASSKVEGHQPQH
>TRBJ1-1|TRBV7-9
ASSSGTGRNTEAF
>TRBJ1-1|TRBV11-3
ASSFRVNTEAF
>TRBJ1-1|TRBV10-2
ASSEQEHTEAF
>TRBJ2-1|TRBV28
ASSLWAGYNEQF
>TRBJ1-3|TRBV18
ASSPYQPDSSSGNTIY
>TRBJ1-2|TRBV5-1
ASSLDTRAYGYT
>TRBJ1-2|TRBV21-1
ARHGGGIYGYT
>TRBJ2-5|TRBV18
ASLGDRAQETQY
>TRBJ1-3|TRBV28
ASSGQGAAGNTIY
>TRBJ2-3|TRBV4-1
ASSQDGRGVLAGAPSTDTQY
>TRBJ2-3|TRBV4-1
ASSQDLAADTQY
>TRBJ2-1|TRBV7-9
ASSLGPVRTNIYNEQF
>TRBJ2-1|TRBV12-3/TRBV12-4
ASGLSYNEQF
>TRBJ1-2|TRBV7-2
ASSLKGALSYGYT
>TRBJ2-5|TRBV19
ASSITSGKETQY
>TRBJ1-2|TRBV19
ASSPKNYGYT
>TRBJ1-1|TRBV11-2
ASSLGGEAF
>TRBJ1-5|TRBV30
AWSTSGYRNQPQH
>TRBJ1-2|TRBV5-1
ASSPDRADDGYT
>TRBJ1-2|TRBV25-1
ASSSQGSGYT
>TRBJ1-6|TRBV19
ASSSPGQGNSPLH
>TRBJ2-5|TRBV7-2
ASSPRLAGGLETQY
>TRBJ1-5|TRBV21-1
ASSKGGDRDGNQPQH
>TRBJ2-1|TRBV3-1/TRBV3-2
ASSPTGGGYNEQF
>TRBJ2-5|TRBV23-1
ASSPKWRDRGLQETQY
>TRBJ1-4|TRBV11-2
ASSLDQGAGEKLF
>TRBJ2-1|TRBV7-2
ASSVVNEQF
>TRBJ2-7|TRBV7-9
ASSLAFSGTDSYEQY
>TRBJ1-2|TRBV14
ASSQVLTDRSYT
>TRBJ1-5|TRBV4-2
ASSQVATDSNQPQH
>TRBJ2-5|TRBV3-1/TRBV3-2
ASSASGQGRQETQY
>TRBJ1-4|TRBV6-5
ASNAQGTGSEKLF